The T cell receptor (beta chain) described here comes from a study of sequential checkpoint blockade in melanoma. Overall study: First-line arms were nivolumab then ipilimumab, or the reverse, randomized 1:1.

Produced via immunoSEQ multiplex PCR; TCRdb's table is partial and in-frame only. The table includes about 24,000 clones, around 80% detected once. Germline CDR1 is PRHDT and CDR2 is FYEKMQ (reference sequence). This CDR3 region has 17 residues. After removal of 5 bases from V and 0 bases from J, the junction contained 9 bases not matched to a gene. This sample's treatment: randomized to nivolumab then ipilimumab (arm A) or the reverse (arm B). DNA-damaging chemotherapy had not been given to any patient beforehand. The rearrangement joins TRBV13 to TRBJ2-3, with 9 bases lining up with TRBD2. The receptor comes from a human donor with melanoma. Sequencing was performed on CD8+ T cells sorted from blood (inferred from file names), taken from a patient given nivolumab and ipilimumab in sequence. In DNA form, the CDR3 reads TGTGCCAGCAGCCGGTCCCCTAGCGGGGATAGCACAGATACGCAGTATTTT. Protein product: CASSRSPSGDSTDTQYF. Full variable domain (remainder filled in from reference TRBV13 and TRBJ2-3): AAGVIQSPRHLIKEKRETATLKCYPIPRHDTVYWYQQGPGQDPQFLISFYEKMQSDKGSIPDRFSAQQFSDYHSELNMSSLELGDSALYFCASSRSPSGDSTDTQYFGPGTRLTVL.